This is a list of T cell receptor beta chains from one sample in a study of blood T cell repertoires in COVID-19. The protocol was immunoSEQ multiplex PCR, while the TCRdb copy is restricted to in-frame clones and leaves out a portion. This repertoire shows 150,000 or so clones, roughly 78% found once; its top ten account for roughly 5.6%. Material for sequencing was PBMCs or T cells enriched from blood (not recorded which). The receptors originated from a woman aged 50 to 60 who had recovered from COVID-19. Each CDR3 is given with its conserved first and last residue. A D gene is named only where the DNA matches it firmly. Size values are once, few and many counts, or a class for expanded clones, and some rows have none.

j_call	v_call	clone_size	d_call	cdr3_aa	cdr3_nt
TRBJ1-5	TRBV11-2	NA	TRBD1	CASSRTGDGQPQHF	TGTGCCAGCAGCCGTACAGGGGATGGCCAGCCCCAGCATTTT
TRBJ2-7	TRBV13	NA	TRBD2	CATCQGLAGYEQYF	TGTGCCACCTGTCAGGGACTAGCGGGCTACGAGCAGTACTTC
TRBJ1-2	TRBV11-2	NA	TRBD1	CASRNTQGALNYGYTF	TGTGCCAGCAGAAATACCCAGGGGGCGCTTAACTATGGCTACACCTTC
TRBJ1-4	TRBV5-1	NA	NA	CASSLQGSEKLFF	TGCGCCAGCAGCCTGCAGGGGTCGGAAAAACTGTTTTTT
TRBJ1-1	TRBV19	NA	NA	CARSRRTEAFF	TGTGCCAGGTCGAGGCGGACTGAAGCTTTCTTT
TRBJ2-5	TRBV5-4	NA	NA	CASSLVPTETQYF	TGTGCCAGCAGCTTGGTGCCTACAGAGACCCAGTACTTC
TRBJ1-2	TRBV28	NA	NA	CASSSTRQQTNYGYTF	TGTGCCAGCAGTTCCACCCGACAGCAGACTAACTATGGCTACACCTTC
TRBJ1-2	TRBV28	NA	TRBD1	CASSFVGTGSGYGYTF	TGTGCCAGCAGTTTCGTGGGGACAGGGAGTGGCTATGGCTACACCTTC
TRBJ2-2	TRBV7-9	NA	TRBD1	CASRNRGLTGELFF	TGTGCCAGCAGAAACAGGGGGCTCACCGGGGAGCTGTTTTTT
TRBJ2-6	TRBV2	few	NA	CAISRESGANVLTF	TGTGCCATCTCGAGGGAATCTGGGGCCAACGTCCTGACTTTC
TRBJ1-5	TRBV28	NA	NA	CASSPGTLSNQPQHF	TGTGCCAGCAGTCCCGGGACATTAAGCAATCAGCCCCAGCATTTT
TRBJ2-6	TRBV5-1	NA	TRBD1	CASSLTGQGLGANVLTF	TGCGCCAGCAGCTTAACCGGACAGGGATTAGGGGCCAACGTCCTGACTTTC
TRBJ2-1	TRBV10-3	NA	TRBD2	CAISGVAGMYNEQFF	TGTGCCATCAGTGGAGTAGCGGGAATGTACAATGAGCAGTTCTTC
TRBJ2-5	TRBV5-4	NA	TRBD2	CASSLNSGVPRETQYF	TGTGCCAGCAGCTTGAATAGCGGGGTTCCTCGAGAGACCCAGTACTTC
TRBJ1-1	TRBV29-1	NA	NA	CSVGSAAKNTEAFF	TGCAGCGTTGGGTCGGCGGCCAAGAACACTGAAGCTTTCTTT
TRBJ2-7	TRBV6-1	NA	TRBD2	CASSEGGGAYEQYF	TGTGCCAGCAGTGAAGGTGGGGGGGCCTACGAGCAGTACTTC
TRBJ1-5	TRBV4-1	NA	TRBD1	CASSHPGQGRNQPQHF	TGCGCCAGCAGCCATCCCGGACAGGGCCGGAATCAGCCCCAGCATTTT
TRBJ1-1	TRBV5-1	NA	TRBD1	CASSLGQGLAEAFF	TGCGCCAGCAGCTTGGGACAGGGGTTGGCAGAAGCTTTCTTT
TRBJ2-1	TRBV9	NA	NA	CASSAGHPMSSYNEQFF	TGTGCCAGCAGTGCCGGACACCCTATGAGCTCCTACAATGAGCAGTTCTTC
TRBJ1-1	TRBV6-6	NA	NA	CASSPNAAGNTEAFF	TGTGCCAGCAGTCCGAATGCCGCAGGTAACACTGAAGCTTTCTTT
TRBJ1-1	TRBV6-1	NA	TRBD1	CASRQHRGTAEAFF	TGTGCCAGCAGACAACACAGGGGTACGGCTGAAGCTTTCTTT
TRBJ1-2	TRBV28	once	TRBD1	CASSRGTGEGGGYTF	TGTGCCAGCAGTCGGGGGACAGGGGAAGGGGGAGGCTACACCTTC
TRBJ1-2	TRBV7-6	NA	NA	CASSLESGYGYTF	TGTGCCAGCAGCTTAGAAAGCGGCTATGGCTACACCTTC
TRBJ2-5	TRBV5-4	NA	NA	CASSGTQGGGEETQYF	TGTGCCAGCAGCGGGACTCAGGGGGGCGGGGAAGAGACCCAGTACTTC
TRBJ2-2	TRBV28	NA	TRBD2	CASSSAFIGRTPTGELFF	TGTGCCAGCAGTTCTGCCTTCATCGGGAGGACCCCCACCGGGGAGCTGTTTTTT
TRBJ1-1	TRBV7-3	NA	TRBD1	CASSQQTGVTEAFF	TGTGCCAGCAGCCAACAAACAGGGGTTACTGAAGCTTTCTTT
TRBJ2-3	TRBV11-2	NA	NA	CASSLDGGLLADTQYF	TGTGCCAGCAGCTTAGACGGAGGGCTATTGGCAGATACGCAGTATTTT
TRBJ1-1	TRBV6-2/TRBV6-3	few	TRBD1	CASSYEQGAWDTEAFF	TGTGCCAGCAGTTACGAACAGGGGGCGTGGGACACTGAAGCTTTCTTT
TRBJ2-5	TRBV5-6	many	NA	CASSRGYQETQYF	TGTGCCAGCAGCCGGGGGTACCAAGAGACCCAGTACTTC
TRBJ1-4	TRBV19	once	TRBD1	CASSTRTGEGEKLFF	TGTGCCAGTAGTACAAGGACAGGGGAGGGTGAAAAACTGTTTTTT
TRBJ1-6	TRBV5-1	NA	NA	CASSPAGSSYNSPLHF	TGCGCCAGCAGCCCCGCGGGGAGCTCCTATAATTCACCCCTCCACTTT
TRBJ1-2	TRBV7-2	once	TRBD1	CASSLWTGVYYGYTF	TGTGCCAGCAGCCTCTGGACAGGGGTGTACTATGGCTACACCTTC
TRBJ2-7	TRBV7-2	once	NA	CASSQTDEQYF	TGTGCCAGCAGCCAAACAGACGAGCAGTACTTC
TRBJ2-1	TRBV7-9	once	NA	CASSLGGYEQFF	TGTGCCAGCAGCTTAGGCGGATATGAGCAGTTCTTC
TRBJ2-7	TRBV5-4	NA	TRBD2	CASSRRGTSGESSYEQYF	TGTGCCAGCAGCCGGAGGGGGACTAGCGGGGAAAGCTCCTACGAGCAGTACTTC
TRBJ1-4	TRBV15	once	NA	CATSRGGPTNEKLFF	TGTGCCACCAGCAGAGGAGGTCCAACTAATGAAAAACTGTTTTTT